Sequencing of this T cell receptor (beta chain) was carried out in a study of blood T cell repertoires in COVID-19. Whole-study context: T cells, B-cell-depleted T cells, or PBMCs supplied cDNA or gDNA.

Source study methods: Estimation of nucleated cell counts was performed using reference gene primer amplification. Libraries were prepared by immunoSEQ multiplex PCR; TCRdb keeps only in-frame clonotypes and omits some of them. The DNA gave D and trimming, while V, J and clone size come from that table. The data show 180,000 or so clones, with 83% seen just once and approximately 4.4% held by the top ten. This clonotype was sampled from a woman aged 45 to 65 who had recovered from COVID-19. Sequencing was performed on PBMCs or T cells enriched from blood (not recorded which).

CDR3 bases: TGTGCCACCATCCGACACCCTTCCAATGAGCAGTTCTTC. Encoded protein: CATIRHPSNEQFF. J is TRBJ2-1 and V is TRBV28; no clear D gene. Between the trimmed V and J ends, which lost 10 bases and 6 bases, there was a span of 16 bases. The germline V gene encodes CDR1 MDHEN and CDR2 SYDVKM. The CDR3 consists of 13 residues.